A selection of T cell receptor beta chains follows, all from one sample in a study of T cell responses to AZD1222 COVID-19 vaccine. This table comes from immunoSEQ multiplex PCR, and its TCRdb copy is limited to in-frame clones, with some not included. The table includes roughly 120,000 clones, 75% to 90% detected once. This sample comprised peripheral blood, obtained on day 0 of AZD1222 vaccination. These receptors originate from an adult in good health. Each CDR3 is given with its conserved first and last residue. A D gene is named only where the DNA matches it firmly. A clone size is listed for some rows: how often the clone was seen (once, few, many), or a class if it is expanded.

cdr3_aa cdr3_nt d_call j_call v_call clone_size
CSVLRGINTEAFF TGCAGCGTTCTCCGCGGGATCAACACTGAAGCTTTCTTT NA TRBJ1-1 TRBV29-1 NA
CASGGTGGRNNQPQHF TGTGCCAGTGGGGGGACAGGGGGCAGGAACAATCAGCCCCAGCATTTT TRBD1 TRBJ1-5 TRBV19 NA
CASTAAKGPNEKLFF TGTGCCAGTACCGCCGCCAAGGGGCCTAATGAAAAACTGTTTTTT NA TRBJ1-4 TRBV19 NA
CAWSVRQAGGTEAFF TGTGCCTGGAGTGTACGGCAGGCGGGGGGGACTGAAGCTTTCTTT NA TRBJ1-1 TRBV30 NA
CASGLEGGEQYF TGTGCTAGTGGTTTGGAGGGGGGCGAGCAGTACTTC NA TRBJ2-7 TRBV12-5 few
CASGGPGQGKAFF TGTGCCAGCGGGGGACCGGGACAGGGAAAAGCTTTCTTT TRBD1 TRBJ1-1 TRBV28 NA
CASSLVTGGPGELFF TGTGCCAGCAGCTTAGTGACAGGGGGCCCCGGGGAGCTGTTTTTT TRBD1 TRBJ2-2 TRBV7-2 NA
CASSPWTVQETQYF TGTGCCAGCTCACCCTGGACAGTTCAAGAGACCCAGTACTTC NA TRBJ2-5 TRBV18 NA
CASGPGGRTEAFF TGTGCCAGCGGACCCGGGGGGCGAACTGAAGCTTTCTTT NA TRBJ1-1 TRBV11-3 NA
CSVEKSTGASYEQYF TGCAGCGTTGAAAAATCGACAGGGGCTTCCTACGAGCAGTACTTC TRBD1 TRBJ2-7 TRBV29-1 NA
CASSPGRWSYEQYF TGTGCCAGCAGCCCCGGTCGATGGTCCTACGAGCAGTACTTC NA TRBJ2-7 TRBV11-3 NA
CAIRGLADNEQFF TGTGCCATCAGGGGACTAGCGGACAATGAGCAGTTCTTC TRBD2 TRBJ2-1 TRBV10-3 NA
CASSRSAGAVYEQYF TGTGCCAGCAGCCGAAGTGCGGGGGCAGTCTACGAGCAGTACTTC NA TRBJ2-7 TRBV7-9 NA
CASSFHSDTQYF TGTGCCAGCAGCTTCCACTCCGATACGCAGTATTTT NA TRBJ2-3 TRBV7-3 NA
CASSLTEEAFF TGTGCCAGCAGCTTGACGGAGGAAGCTTTCTTT NA TRBJ1-1 TRBV7-8 NA
CASRPGGAGTEAFF TGTGCCAGCAGGCCAGGGGGCGCGGGCACTGAAGCTTTCTTT TRBD1 TRBJ1-1 TRBV27 NA
CASSPGQGRGNTEAFF TGTGCCAGCTCACCAGGGCAGGGGAGGGGGAACACTGAAGCTTTCTTT NA TRBJ1-1 TRBV18 once
CASSYRGEKLFF TGTGCCAGCAGCTACAGAGGCGAAAAACTGTTTTTT NA TRBJ1-4 TRBV27 NA
CASRLGTTYNSPLHF TGTGCCAGCAGACTCGGGACAACCTATAATTCACCCCTCCACTTT NA TRBJ1-6 TRBV6-5 NA
CASSLEGQGDYGYTF TGCGCCAGCAGCTTAGAGGGACAGGGGGACTATGGCTACACCTTC TRBD1 TRBJ1-2 TRBV5-1 NA
CASSFRQGAVDYGYTF TGTGCCAGCAGCTTTCGACAGGGGGCCGTGGACTATGGCTACACCTTC TRBD1 TRBJ1-2 TRBV7-2 NA
CASHGQGGYQPQHF TGTGCCAGTCACGGACAGGGTGGGTATCAGCCCCAGCATTTT TRBD1 TRBJ1-5 TRBV19 NA
CASTSGGREQYF TGTGCCAGTACTAGCGGGGGGCGCGAGCAGTACTTC TRBD2 TRBJ2-7 TRBV28 NA
CASSYSSNGLAGDQETQYF TGTGCCAGCAGTTACTCGAGTAATGGGCTAGCGGGGGACCAAGAGACCCAGTACTTC TRBD2 TRBJ2-5 TRBV6-2/TRBV6-3 NA
CASSLAQGTDTQYF TGTGCCAGCAGCTTAGCGCAAGGTACAGATACGCAGTATTTT NA TRBJ2-3 TRBV7-9 NA
CASSSDRLSYNSPLHF TGTGCCAGCAGCTCAGACAGGCTTAGCTATAATTCACCCCTCCACTTT NA TRBJ1-6 TRBV7-9 NA
CASSLGPGGPLKLNTEAFF TGTGCCAGCAGCTTGGGGCCAGGGGGCCCCCTCAAATTGAACACTGAAGCTTTCTTT TRBD1 TRBJ1-1 TRBV5-6 NA
CASSLREDIYLSGNEQFF TGTGCCAGCAGTTTAAGGGAGGACATTTACCTCTCGGGGAATGAGCAGTTCTTC NA TRBJ2-1 TRBV6-2/TRBV6-3 many
CSVAQGLGYEQYF TGCAGCGTTGCCCAGGGGTTGGGCTACGAGCAGTACTTC NA TRBJ2-7 TRBV29-1 few
CASRQGGTEAFF TGTGCCAGCAGACAGGGAGGCACTGAAGCTTTCTTT NA TRBJ1-1 TRBV5-4 NA
CASSGYSVASTDTQYF TGTGCCAGCAGCGGATATAGCGTCGCTAGCACAGATACGCAGTATTTT NA TRBJ2-3 TRBV11-2 NA
CAQAMAGGGYGYTF TGTGCCCAGGCGATGGCAGGGGGAGGCTATGGCTACACCTTC TRBD1 TRBJ1-2 TRBV30 NA
CASSLRAEQFF TGTGCCAGCAGTCTAAGAGCTGAGCAGTTCTTC NA TRBJ2-1 TRBV5-4 NA
CASSLGGYGYTF TGTGCCAGCAGCTTGGGGGGCTATGGCTACACCTTC NA TRBJ1-2 TRBV7-9 NA
CASSLVQGANYEQYF TGTGCCAGCAGCTTGGTTCAGGGGGCAAATTACGAGCAGTACTTC TRBD1 TRBJ2-7 TRBV7-2 NA
CASSQGGSWYSGNTIYF TGTGCCAGCAGCCAAGGGGGCTCGTGGTACTCTGGAAACACCATATATTTT NA TRBJ1-3 TRBV4-2 once
CASSTHSWGQGAGTDTQYF TGTGCCAGCAGTACTCACTCCTGGGGACAGGGGGCCGGCACAGATACGCAGTATTTT TRBD1 TRBJ2-3 TRBV6-2/TRBV6-3 NA
CSVAGTGYPLEQYF TGCAGCGTAGCCGGGACAGGGTATCCCCTGGAGCAGTACTTC TRBD1 TRBJ2-7 TRBV29-1 once
CASSSGYQMNTEAFF TGCGCCAGCAGCTCGGGATATCAGATGAACACTGAAGCTTTCTTT NA TRBJ1-1 TRBV5-1 NA
CASSSLGTDTQYF TGTGCCAGCAGCTCTCTGGGGACAGATACGCAGTATTTT NA TRBJ2-3 TRBV7-9 few
CASQRTAGMIREKLFF TGTGCCAGCCAAAGAACAGCAGGGATGATTCGTGAAAAACTGTTTTTT NA TRBJ1-4 TRBV7-6 NA
CASSLSSGSATEAFF TGTGCCAGCAGTTTATCGTCAGGGAGTGCCACTGAAGCTTTCTTT NA TRBJ1-1 TRBV27 few
CAVGKQGMVEQYF TGTGCCGTTGGAAAACAGGGGATGGTCGAGCAGTACTTC TRBD1 TRBJ2-7 TRBV6-5 NA